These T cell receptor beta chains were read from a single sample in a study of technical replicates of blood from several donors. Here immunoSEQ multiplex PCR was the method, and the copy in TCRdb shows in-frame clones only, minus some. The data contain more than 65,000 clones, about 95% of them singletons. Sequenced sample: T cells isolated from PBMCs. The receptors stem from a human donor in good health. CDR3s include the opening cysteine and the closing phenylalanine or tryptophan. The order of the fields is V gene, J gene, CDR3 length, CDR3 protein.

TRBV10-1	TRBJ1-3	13	CANRQAYSGAIYF
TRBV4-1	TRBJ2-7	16	CASSQVFQVDSYEQYF
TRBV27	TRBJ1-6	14	CASGSSGTSSPLHF
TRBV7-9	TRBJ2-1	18	CASSFRAALAGEGGEQFF
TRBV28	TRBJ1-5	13	CASREGAGQPQHF
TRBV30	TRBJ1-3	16	CAWSVLRRAGGNTIYF
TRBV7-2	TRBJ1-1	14	CASSLEADYTEAFF
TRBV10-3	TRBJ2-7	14	CAIRGLAGNGEQYF
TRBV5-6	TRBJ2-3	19	CASIQDRTSGGAVWDTQYF
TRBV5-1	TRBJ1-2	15	CASSLDLGGGYGYTF
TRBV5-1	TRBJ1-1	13	CASSLALNTEAFF
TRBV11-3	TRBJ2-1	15	CASSSQAGYYNEQFF
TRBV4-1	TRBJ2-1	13	CASSHYRSNEQFF
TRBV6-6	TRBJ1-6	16	CASSYRIGSHDSPLHF
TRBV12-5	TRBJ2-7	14	CASGPLSGPYEQYF
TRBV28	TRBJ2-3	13	CASQDTATDTQYF
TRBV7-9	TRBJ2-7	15	CASSSRQGSTYEQYF
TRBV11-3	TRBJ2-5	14	CASSSGAYQETQYF
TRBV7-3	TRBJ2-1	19	CASSLTPGLAGAPRDEQFF
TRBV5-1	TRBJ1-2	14	CASSLQDSTHGYTF
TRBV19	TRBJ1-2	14	CASSPEGRAYGYTF
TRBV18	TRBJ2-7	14	CASSPGTGAVEQYF
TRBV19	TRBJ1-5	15	CASSIGGGVGQPQHF